One and the same sample provided the 27 T cell receptor beta chains below, sequenced in a study of HIV-infected patients and healthy controls. cDNA was made from 500 ng RNA using alpha and beta constant primers. Using multiplexing indices, alpha and beta chain libraries were generated apart by chain-specific third strand synthesis. TCRdb re-called the 5' RACE reads through MiXCR, storing one row per CDR3 protein. The profile shows fewer than 15,000 distinct CDR3 sequences, around 9.9% of them singletons. No cell fractionation was done, so the repertoire covers all unsorted peripheral blood T cells. Sequencing input: blood. These TCRs come from an adult in good health.

The table lists this clonotype with many counts. The chain joins TRBV7-6 to TRBJ2-7; 10 nucleotides align to TRBD2. CDR1 is SGHVS and CDR2 is FNYEAQ in the germline V gene. This CDR3 is 14 amino acids long. The J segment lost 5 bases and the V segment lost 5 bases, leaving 6 bases of the junction unmatched. The CDR3 protein is CASSPSGTSDEQYF. Here the CDR3 DNA reads TGTGCCAGCAGCCCCTCCGGGACTAGCGACGAGCAGTACTTC. Full variable domain (missing parts from reference TRBV7-6 and TRBJ2-7): GAGVSQSPRYKVTKRGQDVALRCDPISGHVSLYWYRQALGQGPEFLTYFNYEAQQDKSGLPNDRFSAERPEGSISTLTIQRTEQRDSAMYRCASSPSGTSDEQYFGPGTRLTVT.

The chain couples TRBV28 to TRBJ2-7; TRBD1 is a possible D gene (6 bases). V was cut by 6 bases and J by 3 bases, with 21 bases left in between. The CDR3 has 16 residues. The germline CDR1 and CDR2 sequences are MDHEN and SYDVKM. In DNA form, the CDR3 reads TGTGCCAGCAGCCGAACAATCTCAGGGGCCGGCTACGAGCAGTACTTC. Its protein product is CASSRTISGAGYEQYF.

This clonotype was recorded a few times. The gene calls are TRBV11-2 and TRBJ2-7, with D tentatively TRBD2 (5 bases). Trimming took off 3 bases at V and 3 bases at J, with 9 bases between the two ends. The V gene's germline CDR1 is SGHAT and CDR2 FQNNGV. The CDR3 is made up of 13 amino acids. DNA for the CDR3: TGTGCCAGCAGCTTGGGCGGGCTCTACGAGCAGTACTTC. Protein: CASSLGGLYEQYF. The variable domain in full, with the rest retrieved from reference TRBV11-2 and TRBJ2-7, is EAGVAQSPRYKIIEKRQSVAFWCNPISGHATLYWYQQILGQGPKLLIQFQNNGVVDDSQLPKDRFSAERLKGVDSTLKIQPAKLEDSAVYLCASSLGGLYEQYFGPGTRLTVT.

The chain couples TRBV5-6 to TRBJ1-5; unclear D gene. This CDR3 comprises 15 residues. The germline V and J ends were trimmed by 2 bases and 0 bases, with 9 bases remaining between them. CDR1 and CDR2 (germline): SGHDT, YYEEEE. CDR3: CASSLSKDSNQPQHF. CDR3 sequence (DNA): TGTGCCAGCAGCTTAAGTAAGGATAGCAATCAGCCCCAGCATTTT. The whole variable domain, filled in from reference TRBV5-6 and TRBJ1-5, reads DAGVTQSPTHLIKTRGQQVTLRCSPKSGHDTVSWYQQALGQGPQFIFQYYEEEERQRGNFPDRFSGHQFPNYSSELNVNALLLGDSALYLCASSLSKDSNQPQHFGDGTRLSIL.

The CDR3 reads CASSYIAKNIQYF. The CDR3 DNA follows: TGTGCCAGCAGTTATATAGCCAAAAACATTCAGTACTTC. J is TRBJ2-4 and V is TRBV5-5, with unresolved D. This CDR3 has 13 amino acids. From germline, CDR1 is SGHKS and CDR2 YYEKEE (reference sequence). V gave up 5 bases and J gave up 0 bases, with 6 bases separating them.

The sample holds many counts of this clonotype. The rearrangement joins TRBV25-1 to TRBJ1-6; D unclear. The CDR3 spans 14 residues. V was pared by 5 bases and J by 6 bases, with 11 bases between. The germline V gene encodes CDR1 MGHDK and CDR2 SYGVNS. The CDR3 reads CASSREAPNSPLHF. As DNA, the CDR3 is TGTGCCAGCAGTAGGGAGGCCCCTAATTCACCCCTCCACTTT.

This clonotype has ten or more counts. The chain combines TRBV5-1 with TRBJ2-3; 10 nucleotides match TRBD1. The V gene's germline CDR1 is SGHRS and CDR2 YFSETQ. The CDR3 sequence is 15 residues long. V was clipped by 4 bases and J by 4 bases; unmatched bases: 6. The CDR3 nucleotides read TGCGCCAGCAGCATTTCCGGGACAGGGGCAGATACGCAGTATTTT. Protein sequence: CASSISGTGADTQYF.

V gene TRBV29-1 combines with J gene TRBJ2-7; D call uncertain. The V and J ends lost 3 bases and 6 bases respectively, with 12 bases between them. The CDR3 spans 12 residues. Germline V CDR1 and CDR2: SQVTM, ANQGSEA. The CDR3 sequence is CSVEDGSTEQYF. DNA of the CDR3: TGCAGCGTTGAGGACGGATCCACCGAGCAGTACTTC.

The rearrangement links TRBV5-6 to TRBJ1-1, with 9 bases matching TRBD1. V shed 4 bases and J 8 bases; nucleotides not matched to a gene: 9. Germline CDR1 and CDR2: SGHDT and YYEEEE. This CDR3 is built from 14 residues. This chain's CDR3 is CASSGGTGRDEAFF. In DNA, the CDR3 is TGTGCCAGCAGCGGGGGGACAGGGCGAGACGAAGCTTTCTTT.

There are many counts of this clonotype. The V gene is TRBV5-6, the J gene TRBJ2-6, with TRBD2 as a possible D gene (5 bases). Germline CDR1 reads SGHDT; CDR2 reads YYEEEE. The length of the CDR3 is 18 residues. Trimming stripped 1 base from V and 0 bases from J, with 14 bases between. The CDR3 bases are TGTGCCAGCAGCTTGTTTCGGGGATCCTCCTCTGGGGCCAACGTCCTGACTTTC. Translating gives CASSLFRGSSSGANVLTF.

The chain links TRBV11-3 to TRBJ2-3, with TRBD1 matching over 9 bases. The CDR3 is 17 residues long. The ends lost 1 base at V and 1 base at J; junction bases unmatched: 6. Germline CDR1 SGHNT, CDR2 YENEEA. CDR3: CASSLGGTGHGTDTQYF. DNA of the CDR3: TGTGCCAGCAGCTTAGGCGGGACAGGGCACGGCACAGATACGCAGTATTTT.

In this sample, this clonotype turned up many times. The rearrangement uses TRBV5-1 and TRBJ2-5; no definite D call. V lost 0 bases to trimming and J lost 4 bases, with 10 bases between them. The germline gives CDR1 SGHRS, CDR2 YFSETQ. This CDR3 region has 14 residues. The CDR3: CASSLEGNGETQYF. The CDR3 DNA is TGCGCCAGCAGCTTGGAGGGCAACGGAGAGACCCAGTACTTC.

This clonotype counts as medium-sized. The CDR3 spells CSSSTSQNQPQHF. The DNA for the CDR3 is TGCAGTTCTTCTACCTCCCAAAATCAGCCCCAGCATTTT. This chain connects TRBV20-1 to TRBJ1-5; D not resolved. Per germline, CDR1 DFQATT and CDR2 SNEGSKA (reference sequence). The CDR3 is made up of 13 amino acids. V gave up 8 bases and J gave up 4 bases, with 15 bases separating them.

This clonotype qualifies as medium-sized (0.01 to 0.1%). The chain employs TRBV5-5 and TRBJ2-7, with no clear D. The germline CDR1 and CDR2 sequences are SGHKS and YYEKEE (reference sequence). Trimming cost V 2 bases and J 2 bases, with 8 bases left between them. The length of the CDR3 is 13 residues. CDR3 in DNA: TGTGCCAGCAGCTTCGGAAAGACCTACGAGCAGTACTTC. Translating it yields CASSFGKTYEQYF.

The chain joins TRBV7-3 to TRBJ2-2; D unresolved. The CDR3 has 16 residues. Trimming cost V 5 bases and J 0 bases, with 13 bases left between them. Germline V gene lookup returns CDR1 SGHTA and CDR2 FQGTGA. CDR3 amino acids: CASSPQQVANTGELFF. The CDR3 DNA reads as TGTGCCAGCAGCCCCCAACAAGTTGCGAACACCGGGGAGCTGTTTTTT.

The rearrangement uses TRBV12-3 or TRBV12-4 and TRBJ1-1, with TRBD1 as a possible D gene (5 bases). The ends were cut back, 4 bases at V and 0 bases at J, with 12 bases in the middle. The CDR3 sequence is 15 residues long. The CDR3 loop reads CASSSRDRLNTEAFF. The CDR3, as DNA: TGTGCCAGCAGTTCCCGGGACCGCCTGAACACTGAAGCTTTCTTT.

This clonotype was counted many times. V is TRBV20-1 and J is TRBJ2-1, with a weak D call TRBD2 (6 bases). The CDR3 is made up of 16 amino acids. Germline CDR1 reads DFQATT; CDR2 reads SNEGSKA (reference sequence). V lost 6 bases and J 2 bases, leaving 20 bases between the germline ends. CDR3 amino acids: CSANPAGRLTYNEQFF. The CDR3 DNA sequence: TGCAGTGCCAACCCGGCGGGGAGGCTAACCTACAATGAGCAGTTCTTC.

This chain joins TRBV20-1 and TRBJ2-7; 8 bases align to TRBD1. J lost 4 bases, V lost 6 bases, and 8 bases had no gene match. The germline V gene encodes CDR1 DFQATT and CDR2 SNEGSKA (reference sequence). The CDR3 is 13 residues long. CDR3 sequence: CSAIRGQRYEQYF. CDR3 nucleotide sequence: TGCAGTGCAATCAGGGGGCAGCGTTACGAGCAGTACTTC.

The V gene is TRBV7-9, the J gene TRBJ2-2; 12 bases are a match to TRBD2. The CDR3 is 17 residues long. Germline V lookup: CDR1 SEHNR, CDR2 FQNEAQ (reference sequence). J gave up 0 bases and V 4 bases, and 3 bases lay outside the gene matches. CDR3: CASSSRTSGTNTGELFF. In nucleotides, the CDR3 is TGTGCCAGCAGCTCGAGGACTAGCGGGACGAACACCGGGGAGCTGTTTTTT.

This clonotype was recorded at least ten times. This CDR3 is CASSPETFYLGGYNEQFF. CDR3 nucleotide sequence: TGTGCCAGCAGCCCGGAGACTTTTTATCTGGGGGGATACAATGAGCAGTTCTTC. The chain has TRBV5-5 and TRBJ2-1, with D possibly being TRBD2 (6 bases). The CDR3 extends over 18 amino acids. CDR1 and CDR2 from the germline V gene are SGHKS and YYEKEE (reference sequence). The V end was cut by 4 bases, the J end by 4 bases, with 24 bases between.

This clonotype counts as medium-sized. The chain has TRBV29-1 and TRBJ1-1; D gene ambiguous. Trimming removed 4 bases at V and 11 bases at J, with 44 bases between. The CDR3 loop spans 21 amino acids. Germline assignment: CDR1 SQVTM and CDR2 ANQGSEA. CDR3 loop: CSVVDPGLRTTKARIMTSAFF. Written as DNA, the CDR3 is TGCAGCGTTGTCGATCCCGGGTTGCGGACGACGAAGGCTAGGATAATGACTTCGGCTTTCTTT.

This clonotype was detected many times. V and J are TRBV5-4 and TRBJ2-1, with 10 bases matching TRBD2. This CDR3 comprises 17 residues. Unmatched junction bases numbered 5, after V lost 2 bases and J lost 0 bases. Germline V gene sequence: CDR1 SGHNT, CDR2 YYREEE (reference sequence). CDR3 sequence reads: CASSLPSGGSSYNEQFF. The CDR3 DNA reads TGTGCCAGCAGCTTACCTAGCGGGGGCAGCTCCTACAATGAGCAGTTCTTC. Full variable domain (remainder filled in from reference TRBV5-4 and TRBJ2-1): ETGVTQSPTHLIKTRGQQVTLRCSSQSGHNTVSWYQQALGQGPQFIFQYYREEENGRGNFPPRFSGLQFPNYSSELNVNALELDDSALYLCASSLPSGGSSYNEQFFGPGTRLTVL.

This chain links TRBV27 with TRBJ2-7; maybe TRBD1 (6 bases). The germline gives CDR1 MNHEY, CDR2 SMNVEV (reference sequence). V lost 2 bases, J lost 4 bases, and 12 bases lay in between. The CDR3 sequence is 14 residues long. The CDR3 is CASSLAPQGYEQYF. CDR3 bases: TGTGCCAGCAGTTTAGCCCCACAGGGATACGAGCAGTACTTC.

For this clonotype: A much larger clone lies one base from this, so it may be a read error. This chain joins TRBV3-1 and TRBJ2-6, with a weak D call TRBD1 (5 bases). Germline V gene lookup returns CDR1 LGHDT and CDR2 YNNKEL (reference sequence). CDR3 length: 16 amino acids. CDR3 sequence: CASSRGRPSGANVLAF. The CDR3 DNA is TGTGCCAGCAGCCGGGGTAGACCCTCTGGGGCCAACGTCCTGGCTTTC.

The chain employs TRBV28 and TRBJ1-5; D is ambiguous. Per germline, CDR1 MDHEN and CDR2 SYDVKM. This CDR3 has 14 residues. V was pared by 0 bases and J by 0 bases, with 3 bases between. The CDR3 DNA sequence: TGTGCCAGCAGTTTATGGGATAGCAATCAGCCCCAGCATTTT. This translates into CASSLWDSNQPQHF. Filled out from reference TRBV28 and TRBJ1-5, the complete variable domain reads DVKVTQSSRYLVKRTGEKVFLECVQDMDHENMFWYRQDPGLGLRLIYFSYDVKMKEKGDIPEGYSVSREKKERFSLILESASTNQTSMYLCASSLWDSNQPQHFGDGTRLSIL.

This clonotype was seen a few times. The V gene is TRBV2, the J gene TRBJ2-1; 9 nucleotides agree with TRBD2. V lost 8 bases to trimming and J lost 0 bases; unmatched junction nucleotides: 2. From germline, CDR1 is SNHLY and CDR2 FYNNEI. This CDR3 region has 14 residues. The CDR3 here is CASVSGSSYNEQFF. The CDR3 DNA follows: TGTGCCAGCGTTAGCGGGAGCTCCTACAATGAGCAGTTCTTC.

The chain couples TRBV7-6 to TRBJ1-1; a weak D match, TRBD1 (6 bases). V was shortened by 5 bases and J by 3 bases, with 13 bases between the two germline ends. The CDR3 is 14 residues long. Germline CDR1 and CDR2: SGHVS and FNYEAQ. Here the CDR3 DNA reads TGTGCCAGCAGCCCTTACAGGGCGGACACTGAAGCTTTCTTT. As protein: CASSPYRADTEAFF.